A single sample gave rise to the 31 T cell receptor beta chains below, sequenced in a study of identical twins. One entry per CDR3 protein results from TCRdb running MiXCR on the 5' RACE reads. The sample lists approximately 350,000 distinct CDR3 sequences; 12% were seen once. These same records also appear under a second study, on yellow fever vaccine responses in identical twins.

Material for sequencing was CD8+ T cells sorted from blood. The receptors derive from a woman aged 18-29 years in good health.

The table lists this clonotype with a few counts. This chain links TRBV27 with TRBJ2-1; 7 bases agree with TRBD1. Germline CDR1 reads MNHEY; CDR2 reads SMNVEV (reference sequence). The V gene end was trimmed by 6 bases and the J gene end by 2 bases; junction bases not matched to a gene: 7. This CDR3 comprises 15 residues. The CDR3 region has the DNA TGTGCCAGCAGCCCCGACAGGGTAACCTACAATGAGCAGTTCTTC. It encodes CASSPDRVTYNEQFF.

This clonotype has ten or more counts. Here the CDR3 DNA reads TGTGCCAGCACCTTCGGGACAGGGTCTTACGAGCAGTACTTC. This codes for CASTFGTGSYEQYF. The chain carries TRBV12-3 or TRBV12-4 and TRBJ2-7; 9 positions match TRBD1. The CDR3 is made up of 14 amino acids. Trimming removed 7 bases from V and 4 bases from J; junction bases left unmatched: 8.

This chain uses TRBV27 with TRBJ2-3; 10 nucleotides line up with TRBD2. The CDR3 is made up of 16 amino acids. Germline loops: CDR1 MNHEY, CDR2 SMNVEV (reference sequence). With 6 bases clipped from V and 3 bases from J, the junction kept 9 bases outside the gene matches. CDR3 residues: CASRPAGGPRTDTQYF. The CDR3 coding sequence is TGTGCCAGCAGGCCAGCGGGAGGGCCGCGTACAGATACGCAGTATTTT.

The chain employs TRBV7-9 and TRBJ2-1; D might be TRBD2 (6 bases). The germline CDR1 and CDR2 sequences are SEHNR and FQNEAQ (reference sequence). The CDR3 length is 13 residues. Trimming pared 3 bases from V and 7 bases from J, leaving 10 bases between. CDR3 in DNA: TGTGCCAGCAGCTTGGGGGACTTGAATGAGCAGTTCTTC. Its protein product is CASSLGDLNEQFF. Full variable domain (rest looked up from reference TRBV7-9 and TRBJ2-1): DTGVSQNPRHKITKRGQNVTFRCDPISEHNRLYWYRQTLGQGPEFLTYFQNEAQLEKSRLLSDRFSAERPKGSFSTLEIQRTEQGDSAMYLCASSLGDLNEQFFGPGTRLTVL.

This clonotype came up a few times. The chain couples TRBV4-1 to TRBJ2-1, with TRBD2 matching 13 bases. CDR3 length equals 16 residues. After removal of 0 bases from V and 8 bases from J, the junction contained 4 bases not matched to a gene. Germline values: CDR1 MGHRA, CDR2 YSYEKL. CDR3 protein: CASSQEGLAGNDEQFF. CDR3 in DNA: TGCGCCAGCAGCCAAGAGGGACTAGCGGGAAACGATGAGCAGTTCTTC.

This clonotype was picked up a small number of times. The rearrangement uses TRBV11-2 and TRBJ2-1, with D unclear. Looked up from germline, CDR1 is SGHAT and CDR2 is FQNNGV. V lost 0 bases and J lost 8, with 11 bases in between. This CDR3 spans 14 amino acids. CDR3 loop: CASSLEVGSDEQFF. CDR3 DNA sequence: TGTGCCAGCAGCTTAGAGGTGGGATCTGATGAGCAGTTCTTC.

The chain is built from TRBV6-2 or TRBV6-3 and TRBJ2-1; 8 bases line up with TRBD2. The CDR3 is made up of 16 amino acids. Germline CDR1 MNHEY, CDR2 SVGEGT. J gave up 7 bases and V 2 bases, and 10 bases lay outside the gene matches. DNA for the CDR3: TGTGCCAGCAGTTACGAACTAGCGGAGGTCGGGAATGAGCAGTTCTTC. It translates to CASSYELAEVGNEQFF.

The chain has TRBV7-2 and TRBJ1-1, with D unclear. Germline values: CDR1 SGHTA, CDR2 FQGNSA. The CDR3 has 13 amino acids. V was cut by 6 bases and J by 6 bases, with 14 bases left in between. The CDR3 sequence: CASRPPDMAEAFF. CDR3 sequence (DNA): TGTGCCAGCAGACCACCTGACATGGCTGAAGCTTTCTTT.

This clonotype was observed a handful of times. The chain links TRBV24-1 to TRBJ1-2; TRBD1 matches 9 bases. Germline V gives CDR1 KGHDR, CDR2 SFDVKD. After removal of 3 bases from V and 8 bases from J, the junction contained 6 bases not matched to a gene. CDR3 length: 14 amino acids. CDR3 loop: CATSDPGQGEGYTF. The CDR3 DNA follows: TGTGCCACCAGTGATCCGGGACAGGGAGAGGGCTACACCTTC.

This chain uses TRBV4-1 with TRBJ2-5; D not resolved. CDR1 is MGHRA and CDR2 is YSYEKL in the germline V gene. The CDR3 is 15 residues long. V was trimmed by 2 bases and J by 4 bases, leaving 14 bases between them. The CDR3 here is CASSQFDRVGETQYF. The CDR3 region has the DNA TGCGCCAGCAGCCAATTCGACCGGGTTGGAGAGACCCAGTACTTC.

The chain has TRBV28 and TRBJ2-5, with 8 bases identical to TRBD1. The J segment lost 2 bases and the V segment lost 5 bases, leaving 13 bases of the junction unmatched. Germline lookup yields CDR1 MDHEN and CDR2 SYDVKM. This CDR3 spans 17 amino acids. The CDR3 sequence is CASSPRTGSTLQETQYF. CDR3 coding DNA: TGTGCCAGCAGTCCCAGGACAGGGTCCACCCTTCAAGAGACCCAGTACTTC.

This clonotype was counted between two and nine times. This rearrangement joins TRBV29-1 to TRBJ1-1; D perhaps matches TRBD1 (5 bases). Germline CDR1 is SQVTM and CDR2 is ANQGSEA. The CDR3 has 13 residues. Trimming cost V 3 bases and J 8 bases, with 16 bases left between them. The CDR3 DNA sequence: TGCAGCGTTGAGGGGCAAGGAGTAGGAGAAGCTTTCTTT. Its translation: CSVEGQGVGEAFF.

The rearrangement uses TRBV18 and TRBJ1-1; TRBD1 aligns across 7 bases. J was trimmed by 8 bases and V by 3 bases; bases with no gene match: 6. Germline CDR1 KGHSH, CDR2 LQKENI. The CDR3 sequence is 13 residues long. The CDR3 nucleotides read TGTGCCAGCTCACCGCTCGGACAGGAAGAAGCTTTCTTT. Protein: CASSPLGQEEAFF.

This clonotype has ten or more counts. The V call is TRBV10-3, the J call TRBJ2-3; maybe TRBD1 (5 bases). Germline V gene sequence: CDR1 ENHRY, CDR2 SYGVKD. Trimming took 0 bases from V and 0 from J, leaving 10 bases between them. The CDR3 contains 16 residues. The chain's CDR3 is CAISESQGVSTDTQYF. CDR3 DNA: TGTGCCATCAGTGAGTCCCAGGGTGTTAGCACAGATACGCAGTATTTT.

This clonotype was observed a few times. The rearrangement links TRBV2 to TRBJ2-1; 9 nucleotides line up with TRBD1. Trimming took 6 bases from V and 5 from J; bases not matched to a gene: 11. The CDR3 has 16 amino acids. CDR1 and CDR2 from the germline V gene are SNHLY and FYNNEI. The CDR3: CASRDPQGQGHNEQFF. The CDR3 DNA reads as TGTGCCAGCAGGGACCCGCAGGGACAGGGCCACAATGAGCAGTTCTTC.

V usage is TRBV29-1 and J usage is TRBJ1-1; D is ambiguous. The ends were cut back, 4 bases at V and 6 bases at J, with 9 bases in the middle. Germline V gives CDR1 SQVTM, CDR2 ANQGSEA. The CDR3 spans 11 residues. The CDR3 loop reads CSVGRYPEAFF. Written as DNA, the CDR3 is TGCAGCGTTGGCAGGTACCCTGAAGCTTTCTTT.

V and J are TRBV7-9 and TRBJ2-1; no definite D call. The CDR3 spans 12 residues. The V gene's germline CDR1 is SEHNR and CDR2 FQNEAQ (reference sequence). The V end was cut by 1 base, the J end by 9 bases, with 7 bases between. CDR3 in amino acids: CASSLGAIEQFF. The CDR3, as DNA: TGTGCCAGCAGCTTAGGCGCGATTGAGCAGTTCTTC.

This clonotype was found a few times. The rearrangement uses TRBV4-1 and TRBJ2-7; 7 bases align to TRBD2. Germline values: CDR1 MGHRA, CDR2 YSYEKL. The CDR3 runs 15 residues. The junction had 4 bases not matched to a gene; V was cut back by 1 base and J by 1 base. The CDR3 DNA sequence: TGCGCCAGCAGCCAAGGATCAGCGGGGTCCTACGAGCAGTACGTC. Amino acid sequence: CASSQGSAGSYEQYV.

The chain couples TRBV20-1 to TRBJ1-1; D is perhaps TRBD1 (5 bases). The CDR3 sequence is 18 residues long. The V end was cut by 1 base, the J end by 3 bases, with 24 bases between. Germline V gene data show CDR1 as DFQATT and CDR2 as SNEGSKA (reference sequence). Written as DNA, the CDR3 is TGCAGTGCTAGAGGGGTTCGGGACTCTCATTTTATGGACACTGAAGCTTTCTTT. Its translation: CSARGVRDSHFMDTEAFF.

A few counts support this clonotype. This sequence joins TRBV11-2 and TRBJ1-1, with D unresolved. CDR1 and CDR2 (germline): SGHAT, FQNNGV. CDR3 length equals 12 residues. Trimming removed 8 bases from V and 1 base from J, with 8 bases in between. The CDR3 reads CASYKGNTEAFF. The CDR3 DNA reads TGTGCCAGCTACAAGGGGAACACTGAAGCTTTCTTT.

This clonotype was found a few times. The chain uses TRBV5-1 and TRBJ1-1, with D possibly TRBD1 on 6 matching bases. The CDR3 has 14 amino acids. Germline-derived CDR1 and CDR2 are SGHRS and YFSETQ. Trimming removed 4 bases from V and 3 bases from J, with 13 bases in between. In nucleotides, the CDR3 is TGCGCCAGCAGCGGAGGGGGGCTCTACACTGAAGCTTTCTTT. It encodes CASSGGGLYTEAFF.

This clonotype occurred a few times. The chain employs TRBV7-9 and TRBJ2-5; no clear D gene. This CDR3 is built from 15 residues. Germline assignment: CDR1 SEHNR and CDR2 FQNEAQ (reference sequence). V lost 4 bases and J 1 base, leaving 13 bases between the germline ends. CDR3 sequence: CASSSTRASQETQYF. As DNA, the CDR3 is TGTGCCAGCAGCTCGACTCGGGCTTCCCAAGAGACCCAGTACTTC. Combining the CDR3 with reference TRBV7-9 and TRBJ2-5 gives the whole variable domain DTGVSQNPRHKITKRGQNVTFRCDPISEHNRLYWYRQTLGQGPEFLTYFQNEAQLEKSRLLSDRFSAERPKGSFSTLEIQRTEQGDSAMYLCASSSTRASQETQYFGPGTRLLVL.

V gene TRBV2 combines with J gene TRBJ2-7; TRBD1 matches at 9 bases. The CDR3 totals 12 residues. V lost 7 bases, J lost 11 bases, and 9 bases stayed unmatched. In germline, CDR1 is SNHLY, CDR2 FYNNEI. For the CDR3, the DNA is TGTGCCAGCAACCTAAACCGGGACAGGGAGTACTTC. Protein: CASNLNRDREYF.

This clonotype appeared a few times. The rearrangement uses TRBV2 and TRBJ1-2; D is ambiguous. The CDR3 runs 13 residues. Trimming pared 6 bases from V and 3 bases from J, leaving 11 bases between. The germline gives CDR1 SNHLY, CDR2 FYNNEI. The DNA for the CDR3 is TGTGCCAGCAGGGATCGGGTCGACTATGGCTACACCTTC. Translated, it gives CASRDRVDYGYTF.

V gene TRBV20-1 combines with J gene TRBJ2-2; TRBD2 aligns across 11 bases. The V and J ends lost 2 bases and 0 bases, in that order; junction bases with no gene match: 2. Germline lookup yields CDR1 DFQATT and CDR2 SNEGSKA (reference sequence). This CDR3 spans 16 amino acids. As DNA, the CDR3 is TGCAGTGCTAGAACTAGCGGGAGTTCGAACACCGGGGAGCTGTTTTTT. Translation gives CSARTSGSSNTGELFF.

This clonotype was seen only a few times. The V gene is TRBV4-1, the J gene TRBJ2-3; D ambiguous. Germline V CDR1 and CDR2: MGHRA, YSYEKL. The CDR3 has 16 residues. V shed 0 bases and J shed 3 bases, with 13 bases lying between them. The CDR3 DNA reads as TGCGCCAGCAGCCAAGATCTAGGCCTCTCGACAGATACGCAGTATTTT. Translated: CASSQDLGLSTDTQYF.

The V gene is TRBV20-1, the J gene TRBJ2-7; 9 bases are a match to TRBD1. The V gene end was trimmed by 6 bases and the J gene end by 4 bases; junction bases not matched to a gene: 7. From germline, CDR1 is DFQATT and CDR2 SNEGSKA (reference sequence). This CDR3 is 13 amino acids long. The CDR3 spells CSARRGTGYEQYV. The CDR3 nucleotides are TGCAGTGCCAGAAGGGGGACAGGGTACGAGCAGTACGTC.

This clonotype was counted only a few times. The V call is TRBV7-9, the J call TRBJ2-7; D is perhaps TRBD1 (6 bases). Trimming removed 5 bases at V and 9 bases at J, with 17 bases between. The CDR3 loop spans 13 amino acids. Germline V lookup: CDR1 SEHNR, CDR2 FQNEAQ (reference sequence). Here the CDR3 reads CASSSPGAKGQYV. CDR3 nucleotide sequence: TGTGCCAGCAGCAGCCCAGGGGCCAAGGGGCAGTACGTC.

The gene calls are TRBV6-4 and TRBJ2-2, with 7 bases identical to TRBD1. Germline CDR1 reads MRHNA; CDR2 reads SNTAGT. There are 14 residues in the CDR3. The J segment lost 3 bases and the V segment lost 6 bases, leaving 4 bases of the junction unmatched. The CDR3 bases are TGTGCCAGCAGCCGGGACAGCGACACCGGGGAGCTGTTTTTT. It specifies CASSRDSDTGELFF.

This clonotype was observed at least ten times. V and J are TRBV10-3 and TRBJ2-7; 7 positions agree with TRBD1. This CDR3 region has 14 residues. V was pared by 3 bases and J by 3 bases, with 5 bases of the junction left unmatched. Germline CDR1 and CDR2: ENHRY and SYGVKD. The CDR3 sequence is CAISEQGTFYEQYF. The CDR3 DNA follows: TGTGCCATCAGTGAACAGGGGACGTTCTACGAGCAGTACTTC.

This clonotype has just a few counts. CDR3 coding DNA: TGTGCCAGCAGTTTTGAGCGGGTGTTCACAGATACGCAGTATTTT. Its translation: CASSFERVFTDTQYF. The gene calls are TRBV28 and TRBJ2-3; D possibly corresponds to TRBD2 (6 bases). Trimming pared 3 bases from V and 2 bases from J, leaving 12 bases between. Germline CDR1 is MDHEN and CDR2 is SYDVKM. The CDR3 has 15 amino acids.